A single T cell receptor (beta chain) is shown here with its context. The antigen remains undetermined. The record originates from a study of siplizumab effects on memory and regulatory T cells. Study-wide points: Memory cells seemed less diverse than naive T cells, which also seemed major contributors to the alloresponse.

V was trimmed by 8 bases and J by 2 bases, leaving 7 bases between them. The CDR3 contains 12 residues. Germline V gene data show CDR1 as MNHEY and CDR2 as SVGAGI. Assayed TCR templates numbered roughly 10^5 for each sample. The repertoire was sequenced with immunoSEQ multiplex PCR; TCRdb's copy has only in-frame clones and lacks some. There are about 100,000 clones in the sample; around 92% occur only once, and 0.15% lies in the top ten. The sequencing sample was made of CD4+ T cells sorted from blood. The source is a human donor in good health. The V call is TRBV6-5, the J call TRBJ1-5; D is unclear. The CDR3 loop is CASFGGNQPQHF. The CDR3 nucleotides read TGTGCCAGCTTTGGGGGCAATCAGCCCCAGCATTTT.